This T cell receptor beta chain is drawn from a study of T cell repertoires and HLA-DP antigens. Average purity of the negatively selected CD4+ T cells was 95% to 98%. CD4+ T cells were isolated untouched, approximately 98% pure. CDR3 length equals 13 residues. Between the trimmed V and J ends, which lost 4 bases and 1 base, there was a span of 5 bases. CDR1 and CDR2 from the germline V gene are SEHNR and FQNEAQ (reference sequence). Comments on this clone: Its antigen is unidentified.

Clones were sequenced by immunoSEQ multiplex PCR, and TCRdb holds only the in-frame ones, with some missing. The sample holds about 89,000 clones, around nine tenths seen once. The sample was CD4+ T cells from PBMCs. V is TRBV7-9 and J is TRBJ2-4; D is uncertain. The receptor's source is a man between 50 and 59 years old in good health and CMV-seronegative. CDR3 amino acids: CASSSEAKNIQYF. The CDR3 bases are TGTGCCAGCAGCTCGGAGGCCAAAAACATTCAGTACTTC.